The entry below gives a single TCR beta chain sequence along with its context. The data originate from a study of shared clonotypes between healthy human individuals. CDR1 is SGHTA and CDR2 is FQGTGA in the germline V gene. CDR3 size: 16 residues. Unmatched junction bases numbered 8, after V lost 5 bases and J lost 5 bases. The assay was immunoSEQ multiplex PCR, and TCRdb's table has in-frame clones only and misses some. Of about 490,000 clones in the sample, roughly 85% were seen once. Unsorted samples drew genomic DNA from 85 million to 90 million PBMCs. The chain is built from TRBV7-3 and TRBJ2-3; TRBD2 matches at 12 bases. The TCR originated in a woman in her 40s in good health. Some clones in this sample may be carry-over from other donors' samples. Sequenced: PBMCs. CDR3 DNA: TGTGCCAGCAGCCCTCTAGCGGGAGGGCTACGAGATACGCAGTATTTT. Amino acid sequence: CASSPLAGGLRDTQYF.